This T cell receptor beta chain derives from a study of low-dose radiotherapy and immunotherapy resistance in tumors (dated by TCRdb to between 2021 and 2022). For the study in its entirety: Cohort 1 received 0.5 Gy per fraction every 2 weeks, with a prescribed total PTV dose of 6.5 Gy. For Cohort 2, the dose was 1 Gy per fraction given every two weeks, adding up to 13 Gy in total across 26 weeks. Nivolumab was administered intravenously as a 240 mg flat dose every two weeks, and ipilimumab was administered intravenously at 1 mg/kg every six weeks. Trial participants were not randomized into treatment groups. Eight patients were included in the translational analysis: three from the first dose cohort and the first five from the second dose cohort. Starting on cycle 1 day 1, patients took 300 mg of aspirin by mouth once daily for four cycles. Every two weeks, patients got intravenous cyclophosphamide at 200 mg/m2, given one day ahead of each radiation and immunotherapy administration.

This clonotype has ten or more counts. The specificity of this receptor is unknown. Base qualities are not provided; no much larger clone lies one nucleotide away. Sequencing relied on an Illumina HiSeq 2500. Superscript III and a set of TRAV- and TRBV-specific primers were used to synthesize first-strand cDNA, so that both TCRalpha and TCRbeta chains were covered. TCRs were amplified with Phusion for roughly 19 PCR cycles, with a constant-region primer paired with the adapter attached to the V primers. The isolated mRNA was amplified using the MessageAmp II aRNA Amplification Kit, with in vitro transcription performed for approximately 16 hours at 37 degrees C. The Dynabeads mRNA DIRECT Purification Kit was used to isolate the mRNA for TCR sequencing. Indexed Illumina adapters were added in a second 25-cycle Phusion PCR, and the resulting products were purified with AMPure XP beads. The paper's processing steps were these. Using custom Perl scripts, TCR sequences encoding the same protein were pooled, out-of-frame sequences were removed, and the abundance of each clonotype was computed. The analysis excluded TCR sequences that were supported by just one read. Among the metrics used to describe the repertoires were Shannon entropy, Gini index, clonality, richness, and the frequency of TCRs shared between repertoires. TCRdb took the public reads, trimmed them with fastp at Q25, ran MiXCR for clone calling and kept in-frame beta chains. For every CDR3 protein sequence, its rows merge into one entry that carries the most common genes and DNA. V and J calls and clone size were set by TCRdb, not the authors. This sample holds about 60,000 distinct CDR3 sequences; roughly 23% were observed only once. Of the sample, approximately 6.7% falls within the top ten clones.

V drops 3 bases and J drops 6 bases, leaving 12 bases in between. The CDR3 holds 12 amino acids from the cysteine to the phenylalanine. The kept DNA is CDR3 alone, 36 bases in frame from the first base. In the germline V gene (reference sequence), CDR1 corresponds to DFQATT and CDR2 to SNEGSKA. The time point label corresponds to: after trial treatment. The treatment or condition label here, explained by the study, means: LDRT plus nivolumab, ipilimumab, low-dose cyclophosphamide and aspirin (RACIN trial). The donors took part in RACIN, a single-arm, phase I, dose-escalation trial that combined nivolumab, ipilimumab, aspirin, low-dose cyclophosphamide and low-dose radiotherapy. To be eligible, a patient needed to have an advanced solid tumor that was TIL-negative.

The sequence derives from a male donor with prostate cancer. The sequencing here drew on PBMCs, taken after low-dose radiotherapy plus immunotherapy. The rearrangement combines TRBV20-1 with TRBJ2-7, with TRBD1 perhaps the D gene, on 7 matching bases. The CDR3 region: CSASRGTAEQYF. The DNA sequence reads TGCAGTGCTAGTCGCGGGACAGCCGAGCAGTACTTC.